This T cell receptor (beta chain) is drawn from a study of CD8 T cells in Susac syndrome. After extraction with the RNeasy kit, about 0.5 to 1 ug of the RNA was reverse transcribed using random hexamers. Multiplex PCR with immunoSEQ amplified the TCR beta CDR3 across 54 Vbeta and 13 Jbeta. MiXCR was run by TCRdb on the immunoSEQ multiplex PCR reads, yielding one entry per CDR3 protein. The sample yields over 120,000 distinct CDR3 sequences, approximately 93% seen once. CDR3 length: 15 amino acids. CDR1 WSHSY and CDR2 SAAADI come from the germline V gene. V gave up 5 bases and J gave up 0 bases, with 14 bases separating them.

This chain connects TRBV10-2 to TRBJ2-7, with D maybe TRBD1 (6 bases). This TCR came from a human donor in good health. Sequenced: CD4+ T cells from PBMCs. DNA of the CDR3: TGCGCCAGCAGTAACCGGACAGCGAGCTCCTACGAGCAGTACTTC. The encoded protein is CASSNRTASSYEQYF.